This T cell receptor beta chain appears in the sequencing data of a study of blood T cell repertoires in COVID-19. Study-wide background: From the United States, Italy and Spain came samples of acute and convalescent COVID-19. In each case, the material was cDNA or gDNA derived from T cells, B-cell-depleted T cells, or PBMCs.

As originally analysed: Reference gene primer amplification gave estimated nucleated cell counts. Repertoires were generated with immunoSEQ multiplex PCR, while TCRdb's copy carries only in-frame clones and drops some. V and J calls plus clone size are reproduced from that table; the DNA served to infer D and trimming. Seen here are 55,000 to 80,000 clones, more than 75% observed once, and the top ten hold 1.5% to 2%. A single count supports this clone. The CDR3 length is 16 residues. Germline CDR1 SGDLS, CDR2 YYNGEE. The V gene lost 3 bases and the J gene lost 4 bases, with 18 bases spanning the gap.

This TCR was recovered from a human donor in a cohort sampled during active COVID-19. The chain links TRBV9 to TRBJ2-3; perhaps TRBD2 as D (7 bases). Sample: peripheral blood. The CDR3 is CASSALMWGGPDTQYF. The CDR3 DNA reads as TGTGCCAGCAGCGCCCTGATGTGGGGGGGCCCAGATACGCAGTATTTT.